Listed below are T cell receptor beta chains from one sample, sequenced in a study of shared clonotypes between healthy human individuals. Some clones are missing from TCRdb's copy, which holds only in-frame ones; the method was immunoSEQ multiplex PCR. The sample has over 400,000 clones, 70% to 80% seen once. Material: PBMCs. All receptors derive from a woman between 40 and 55 years old in good health. Some clones in this sample may be carry-over from other donors' samples. Each CDR3 is given with its conserved first and last residue. The D gene is left open where the match is weak. Clone size is not always given. Where it is, it says once, few, many or a class for expanded clones.

TRBJ1-2 | NA | few | TRBV7-9 | CASSLFGGATGYTF | TGTGCCAGCAGCTTATTTGGGGGTGCGACCGGCTACACCTTC
TRBJ2-3 | NA | NA | TRBV10-3 | CAISMAGTFTDTQYF | TGTGCCATCAGTATGGCTGGAACTTTCACAGATACGCAGTATTTT
TRBJ1-2 | NA | NA | TRBV19 | CASRDGQFYGYTF | TGTGCCAGTAGAGACGGACAGTTCTATGGCTACACCTTC
TRBJ1-2 | TRBD1 | NA | TRBV28 | CASKQGLSNYGYTF | TGTGCCAGCAAACAGGGGTTATCTAACTATGGCTACACCTTC
TRBJ1-4 | NA | NA | TRBV18 | CASSPRQAGTNEKLFF | TGTGCCAGCTCACCACGACAGGCTGGAACTAATGAAAAACTGTTTTTT
TRBJ2-7 | TRBD2 | once | TRBV29-1 | CSVVGAGGPYEQYF | TGCAGCGTCGTAGGGGCGGGAGGGCCCTACGAGCAGTACTTC
TRBJ2-5 | TRBD2 | NA | TRBV7-7 | CASSPGLAGAQETQYF | TGTGCTAGCAGCCCGGGACTAGCGGGAGCACAAGAGACCCAGTACTTC
TRBJ2-7 | NA | NA | TRBV7-2 | CASSFSTAYEQYF | TGTGCCAGCAGCTTTTCCACCGCCTACGAGCAGTACTTC
TRBJ2-1 | TRBD2 | NA | TRBV30 | CAWSLAGAYNEQFF | TGTGCCTGGAGTCTAGCGGGAGCTTACAATGAGCAGTTCTTC
TRBJ1-2 | NA | NA | TRBV28 | CASSSPPENYGYTF | TGTGCCAGCAGTTCCCCCCCCGAGAACTATGGCTACACCTTC
TRBJ2-1 | TRBD2 | NA | TRBV2 | CASSLTSGSINEQFF | TGTGCCAGCAGCCTAACTAGCGGGAGCATAAATGAGCAGTTCTTC
TRBJ2-2 | NA | NA | TRBV14 | CASSQEDVTRELFF | TGTGCCAGCAGCCAAGAAGATGTGACCCGGGAGCTGTTTTTT
TRBJ2-7 | TRBD1 | NA | TRBV7-9 | CASSLGTGSYEQYF | TGTGCCAGCAGCTTAGGGACAGGGAGCTACGAGCAGTACTTC
TRBJ2-3 | NA | once | TRBV11-2 | CASSSPLFRSTDTQYF | TGTGCCAGCAGCTCGCCTCTTTTTCGGAGCACAGATACGCAGTATTTT
TRBJ2-3 | TRBD1 | NA | TRBV6-1 | CASSEGQNTDTQYF | TGTGCCAGCAGCGAGGGACAGAACACAGATACGCAGTATTTT
TRBJ2-3 | NA | NA | TRBV30 | CAWSVLGGTGTDTQYF | TGTGCCTGGAGTGTACTAGGAGGGACTGGGACAGATACGCAGTATTTT
TRBJ2-2 | TRBD2 | once | TRBV4-2 | CASSQALAGGPGELFF | TGTGCCAGCAGCCAGGCCCTAGCGGGAGGGCCCGGGGAGCTGTTTTTT
TRBJ2-5 | NA | once | TRBV7-9 | CASSSAGTQDTQYF | TGTGCCAGCAGCTCCGCCGGGACCCAGGACACCCAGTACTTC
TRBJ2-6 | TRBD2 | once | TRBV6-1 | CASSGLAGTSSGANVLTF | TGTGCCAGCAGTGGACTAGCGGGAACCTCTTCTGGGGCCAACGTCCTGACTTTC
TRBJ2-3 | TRBD2 | NA | TRBV27 | CASSLGRLAGTDTQYF | TGTGCCAGCAGTTTAGGCCGACTAGCGGGCACAGATACGCAGTATTTT
TRBJ1-2 | NA | NA | TRBV28 | CASSLSQANYGYTF | TGTGCCAGCAGTTTATCCCAAGCAAACTATGGCTACACCTTC
TRBJ2-1 | NA | NA | TRBV7-8 | CASSLGGNGGQYNEQFF | TGTGCCAGCAGCTTAGGTGGGAACGGGGGCCAGTACAATGAGCAGTTCTTC
TRBJ2-1 | TRBD1 | NA | TRBV11-2 | CASSLLRGPRGNNEQFF | TGTGCCAGCAGCTTATTGAGGGGGCCTAGGGGGAACAATGAGCAGTTCTTC
TRBJ2-3 | TRBD2 | NA | TRBV28 | CASSFPLSGRLGDTQYF | TGTGCCAGCAGTTTCCCACTTAGCGGGAGGCTAGGAGATACGCAGTATTTT
TRBJ2-1 | NA | NA | TRBV21-1 | CASSNDPGLANSYNEQFF | TGTGCCAGCAGCAACGATCCGGGACTAGCGAACTCCTACAATGAGCAGTTCTTC
TRBJ2-3 | TRBD2 | NA | TRBV19 | CASSKTSGRGTDTQYF | TGTGCCAGTAGTAAGACTAGCGGGAGAGGCACAGATACGCAGTATTTT
TRBJ1-2 | TRBD1 | NA | TRBV11-3 | CASSWTGANYGYTF | TGTGCCAGCAGCTGGACAGGGGCTAACTATGGCTACACCTTC
TRBJ2-2 | NA | NA | TRBV7-2 | CASSLTSGELFF | TGTGCCAGCAGCCTAACATCCGGGGAGCTGTTTTTT
TRBJ2-7 | TRBD1 | NA | TRBV6-1 | CASSEGQGSYEQYF | TGTGCCAGCAGTGAGGGACAGGGATCGTACGAGCAGTACTTC
TRBJ1-2 | NA | NA | TRBV29-1 | CSAGASNYGYTF | TGCAGCGCCGGGGCTTCAAACTATGGCTACACCTTC
TRBJ2-1 | TRBD2 | few | TRBV5-1 | CASSPSGISYEQFF | TGCGCCAGCAGCCCGAGCGGGATCAGCTATGAGCAGTTCTTC
TRBJ1-1 | NA | NA | TRBV6-1 | CASSEAMTLVNTEAFF | TGTGCCAGCAGTGAAGCGATGACGTTGGTGAACACTGAAGCTTTCTTT
TRBJ1-3 | NA | NA | TRBV14 | CASSQSYDYGNTIYF | TGTGCCAGCAGCCAAAGTTACGATTATGGAAACACCATATATTTT
TRBJ2-2 | NA | NA | TRBV7-2 | CASSLAESRELFF | TGTGCCAGCAGCTTAGCGGAGAGCCGGGAGCTGTTTTTT
TRBJ1-1 | TRBD1 | NA | TRBV7-3 | CASSAQGAGVAFF | TGTGCCAGCAGCGCGCAGGGGGCAGGGGTAGCTTTCTTT
TRBJ2-7 | NA | NA | TRBV6-1 | CASSDLLEQYF | TGTGCCAGCAGTGACCTTCTCGAGCAGTACTTC
TRBJ2-1 | NA | many | TRBV27 | CASTGSSYNEQFF | TGTGCCAGCACAGGGAGCTCCTACAATGAGCAGTTCTTC
TRBJ1-1 | NA | few | TRBV30 | CAWRDIAEAFF | TGTGCCTGGAGGGACATAGCTGAAGCTTTCTTT
TRBJ2-1 | TRBD2 | NA | TRBV4-1 | CASSQDSGGLAGFRNEQFF | TGCGCCAGCAGCCAAGATTCAGGTGGCCTAGCGGGATTTCGTAATGAGCAGTTCTTC
TRBJ1-1 | NA | NA | TRBV5-1 | CASSWTVNTEAFF | TGCGCCAGCAGCTGGACAGTGAACACTGAAGCTTTCTTT
TRBJ1-2 | NA | NA | TRBV10-2 | CASSESALGQYAPF | TGCGCCAGCAGTGAGTCGGCCCTAGGACAGTACGCTCCCTTC
TRBJ2-7 | NA | NA | TRBV27 | CASKPVVRSYEQYF | TGTGCCAGCAAACCGGTGGTCCGCTCCTACGAGCAGTACTTC
TRBJ2-1 | NA | NA | TRBV7-9 | CASSLGSGHNNEQFF | TGTGCCAGCAGCTTAGGCAGCGGTCACAACAATGAGCAGTTCTTC
TRBJ2-2 | NA | few | TRBV15 | CATSRDPNSGELFF | TGTGCCACCAGCAGAGATCCAAACTCCGGGGAGCTGTTTTTT
TRBJ1-1 | TRBD1 | NA | TRBV18 | CASSPKGQGVTEAFF | TGTGCCAGCTCACCAAAGGGACAGGGGGTAACTGAAGCTTTCTTT
TRBJ2-5 | NA | NA | TRBV5-1 | CASSWDIQETQYF | TGCGCCAGCAGCTGGGACATCCAAGAGACCCAGTACTTC
TRBJ2-3 | TRBD2 | NA | TRBV7-6 | CASSQLAGGITSTDTQYF | TGTGCCAGCAGCCAACTAGCGGGAGGAATAACTAGCACAGATACGCAGTATTTT
TRBJ2-1 | TRBD2 | NA | TRBV9 | CASTEAGTYNEQFF | TGTGCCAGCACCGAAGCGGGAACTTACAATGAGCAGTTCTTC
TRBJ1-5 | NA | NA | TRBV2 | CASSDLVGTARVNQPQHF | TGTGCCAGCAGTGATCTGGTGGGGACCGCCAGGGTCAATCAGCCCCAGCATTTT
TRBJ1-4 | TRBD1 | NA | TRBV30 | CAWSSRTGVRTNEKLFF | TGTGCCTGGAGTTCCCGAACAGGGGTTCGAACTAATGAAAAACTGTTTTTT
TRBJ2-3 | TRBD1 | NA | TRBV28 | CASGDREGTDTQYF | TGTGCCAGCGGGGACAGGGAAGGCACAGATACGCAGTATTTT
TRBJ2-3 | TRBD2 | NA | TRBV29-1 | CSVEGGGQLAGGTDTQYF | TGCAGCGTTGAAGGCGGGGGGCAGCTAGCGGGAGGCACAGATACGCAGTATTTT
TRBJ1-2 | NA | NA | TRBV27 | CASSLNRDINYGYTF | TGTGCCAGCAGTCTCAACCGGGACATCAACTATGGCTACACCTTC
TRBJ2-7 | TRBD2 | NA | TRBV4-2 | CASSQEPGLAHYEQYF | TGTGCCAGCAGCCAGGAACCGGGACTAGCGCATTACGAGCAGTACTTC
TRBJ2-5 | NA | NA | TRBV10-3 | CAIRDSLQETQYF | TGTGCCATCAGGGACAGCCTCCAAGAGACCCAGTACTTC
TRBJ2-5 | TRBD2 | NA | TRBV28 | CASSFGGSAETQYF | TGTGCCAGCAGTTTCGGCGGGAGTGCTGAGACCCAGTACTTC
TRBJ1-5 | NA | NA | TRBV27 | CASSFGRNNQPQHF | TGTGCCAGCAGTTTCGGGCGGAACAATCAGCCCCAGCATTTT
TRBJ1-3 | NA | NA | TRBV19 | CASSTLRVIGNTIYF | TGTGCCAGTAGTACACTGAGGGTGATTGGAAACACCATATATTTT
TRBJ2-2 | TRBD1 | NA | TRBV5-1 | CASSWGTGVGELFF | TGCGCCAGCAGCTGGGGGACAGGGGTCGGGGAGCTGTTTTTT